The 25 T cell receptor beta chains presented below share a single source sample, sequenced in a study of technical replicates of blood from several donors. Assay used: immunoSEQ multiplex PCR; TCRdb lists only in-frame clones, some missing. The data contain tens of thousands of clones, about 96% of them singletons. The source material was T cells isolated from PBMCs. The receptor set was obtained from a human donor in good health.

This chain joins TRBV5-1 and TRBJ2-1, with D perhaps TRBD1 (5 bases). The germline V gene encodes CDR1 SGHRS and CDR2 YFSETQ. The germline V and J ends were trimmed by 4 bases and 7 bases, with 18 bases remaining between them. This CDR3 is 15 amino acids long. The DNA for the CDR3 is TGCGCCAGCAGCAAAAGCAGGGATCTTACAAATGAGCAGTTCTTC. It specifies CASSKSRDLTNEQFF.

V and J are TRBV9 and TRBJ2-2; the match to TRBD1 covers 7 bases. Looked up from germline, CDR1 is SGDLS and CDR2 is YYNGEE. Trimming took 3 bases from V and 2 from J; bases not matched to a gene: 7. The CDR3 extends over 16 amino acids. In nucleotides, the CDR3 is TGTGCCAGCAGCGACAGACAGGGCTTTAACACCGGGGAGCTGTTTTTT. Translation gives CASSDRQGFNTGELFF.

The CDR3 DNA sequence: TGTGCCAGCAGTTTTTCAGGGGGCGCGCCGGGTCAGCCCCAGCATTTT. It yields the protein CASSFSGGAPGQPQHF. This chain joins TRBV27 and TRBJ1-5; TRBD1 aligns across 8 bases. The CDR3 sequence is 16 residues long. V lost 3 bases to trimming and J lost 6 bases; unmatched junction nucleotides: 10. The germline V gene has CDR1 MNHEY and CDR2 SMNVEV (reference sequence).

This chain connects TRBV19 to TRBJ1-2, with TRBD1 matching over 10 bases. CDR1 and CDR2 from the germline V gene are LNHDA and SQIVND (reference sequence). Trimming took 3 bases from V and 8 from J; bases not matched to a gene: 12. This CDR3 comprises 16 residues. For the CDR3, the DNA is TGTGCCAGTAGTATTGGGGCGGGACAGGGGACCAGAGGCTACACCTTC. Protein sequence: CASSIGAGQGTRGYTF.

The table lists this clone with a count of one. The chain couples TRBV27 to TRBJ2-2, with TRBD1 as a possible D gene (6 bases). The CDR3 is 15 amino acids. Trimming took 3 bases from V and 4 from J, leaving 12 bases between them. The germline V gene encodes CDR1 MNHEY and CDR2 SMNVEV (reference sequence). The CDR3 loop is CASSFYRAGTGELFF. The CDR3 DNA sequence: TGTGCCAGCAGTTTTTACAGGGCGGGCACCGGGGAGCTGTTTTTT.

CDR3 in DNA: TGTGCCAGCAGTTTCGGCGGGGGAGACACAGATACGCAGTATTTT. It is translated as CASSFGGGDTDTQYF. The chain combines TRBV27 with TRBJ2-3; TRBD2 aligns across 7 bases. The germline gives CDR1 MNHEY, CDR2 SMNVEV (reference sequence). This CDR3 region has 15 residues. V dropped 3 bases and J dropped 2; count of bases not matched to a gene: 5.

This sequence joins TRBV5-1 and TRBJ2-5; TRBD1 agrees at 10 bases. J was trimmed by 4 bases and V by 4 bases; bases with no gene match: 4. Germline lookup yields CDR1 SGHRS and CDR2 YFSETQ. The CDR3 spans 14 residues. The CDR3 protein is CASSTGTGVETQYF. The CDR3 DNA reads TGCGCCAGCAGCACCGGGACAGGGGTAGAGACCCAGTACTTC.

The chain has TRBV7-2 and TRBJ1-5, with D hard to call. Trimming shortened V by 3 bases and J by 2 bases, and 5 bases separated the two germline ends. The CDR3 contains 13 residues. In germline, CDR1 is SGHTA, CDR2 FQGNSA. In DNA form, the CDR3 reads TGTGCCAGCAGCTTGCAGGGCAATCAGCCCCAGCATTTT. As protein: CASSLQGNQPQHF.

V and J are TRBV29-1 and TRBJ2-7; possible D gene TRBD2, 6 bases. V was shortened by 0 bases and J by 7 bases, with 10 bases between the two germline ends. The V gene's germline CDR1 is SQVTM and CDR2 ANQGSEA. CDR3 size: 12 residues. The CDR3 spells CSVEERLGEQYF. CDR3 DNA: TGCAGCGTTGAAGAAAGACTAGGGGAGCAGTACTTC.

The chain employs TRBV5-6 and TRBJ1-1; 8 bases align to TRBD1. The CDR3 loop spans 14 amino acids. Germline V gene data show CDR1 as SGHDT and CDR2 as YYEEEE. Trimming cost V 2 bases and J 3 bases; bases outside gene matches: 3. In DNA, the CDR3 is TGTGCCAGCAGCTTTGACAGGGGTGACACTGAAGCTTTCTTT. This gives the protein CASSFDRGDTEAFF.

The J gene is TRBJ2-7, the V gene TRBV7-2; TRBD2 agrees at 12 bases. The CDR3 totals 16 residues. Germline CDR1 reads SGHTA; CDR2 reads FQGNSA. Trimming at V came to 4 bases and at J to 1 base, leaving 5 bases not matched to a gene. The CDR3 spells CASSSRLAGASYEQYF. In nucleotides, the CDR3 is TGTGCCAGCAGCTCCCGACTAGCGGGAGCTTCCTACGAGCAGTACTTC.

This chain connects TRBV28 to TRBJ2-1; maybe TRBD2 (6 bases). The germline V gene has CDR1 MDHEN and CDR2 SYDVKM. This CDR3 comprises 18 residues. Trimming shortened V by 7 bases and J by 1 base, and 23 bases separated the two germline ends. The DNA for the CDR3 is TGTGCCAGCACCGCTGCCCAGATATGGGAGGAGTCCTACAATGAGCAGTTCTTC. This encodes CASTAAQIWEESYNEQFF.

The chain couples TRBV14 to TRBJ2-7; 8 bases agree with TRBD1. J gave up 2 bases and V 1 base, and 10 bases lay outside the gene matches. There are 17 residues in the CDR3. Germline V gives CDR1 SGHDN, CDR2 FVKESK. The CDR3 nucleotides are TGTGCCAGCAGCCAAGTAGGTATTTCGGACAGGGCCTACGAGCAGTACTTC. Protein sequence: CASSQVGISDRAYEQYF.

The rearrangement links TRBV5-5 to TRBJ1-1; 8 bases line up with TRBD1. CDR3 length equals 13 residues. Germline-derived CDR1 and CDR2 are SGHKS and YYEKEE (reference sequence). V dropped 2 bases and J dropped 9; count of bases not matched to a gene: 6. CDR3 DNA: TGTGCCAGCAGCTTAAGTCAGGGGGCTAAAGCTTTCTTT. Encoded protein: CASSLSQGAKAFF.

The chain is built from TRBV19 and TRBJ2-1, with 8 bases aligning to TRBD2. J lost 1 base, V lost 6 bases, and 8 bases had no gene match. Germline V CDR1 and CDR2: LNHDA, SQIVND (reference sequence). CDR3 length equals 16 residues. The CDR3 protein is CASRMIAGQSYNEQFF. CDR3 nucleotides: TGTGCCAGTAGAATGATAGCGGGACAATCCTACAATGAGCAGTTCTTC. The entire variable domain, with the rest obtained from reference TRBV19 and TRBJ2-1, is as follows: DGGITQSPKYLFRKEGQNVTLSCEQNLNHDAMYWYRQDPGQGLRLIYYSQIVNDFQKGDIAEGYSVSREKKESFPLTVTSAQKNPTAFYLCASRMIAGQSYNEQFFGPGTRLTVL.

V and J are TRBV29-1 and TRBJ2-1; 15 bases map to TRBD2. Unmatched junction bases numbered 4, after V lost 4 bases and J lost 6 bases. Germline V CDR1 and CDR2: SQVTM, ANQGSEA. This CDR3 is built from 15 residues. The CDR3 DNA reads as TGCAGCGTTGGAGGGACTAGCGGGAGGCCCAATGAGCAGTTCTTC. Translation gives CSVGGTSGRPNEQFF.

This clone was counted a single time. This chain links TRBV30 with TRBJ1-2; D is perhaps TRBD1 (6 bases). The ends were cut back, 0 bases at V and 8 bases at J, with 16 bases in the middle. CDR3 length: 14 amino acids. CDR1 is GTSNPN and CDR2 is SVGIG in the germline V gene (reference sequence). CDR3 DNA sequence: TGTGCCTGGAGTGTTTCGGGGGGCGCGGAAGGCTACACCTTC. Amino acid sequence: CAWSVSGGAEGYTF.

V gene TRBV5-1 combines with J gene TRBJ2-7; D gene uncertain. Germline lookup yields CDR1 SGHRS and CDR2 YFSETQ. Trimming took 5 bases from V and 0 from J, leaving 9 bases between them. This CDR3 spans 13 amino acids. CDR3 sequence: CASRTGSSYEQYF. For the CDR3, the DNA is TGCGCCAGCAGGACTGGAAGCTCCTACGAGCAGTACTTC.

The chain joins TRBV4-1 to TRBJ2-5; D perhaps matches TRBD1 (6 bases). CDR1 and CDR2 (germline): MGHRA, YSYEKL. This CDR3 has 10 residues. The germline V and J ends were trimmed by 10 bases and 7 bases, with 10 bases remaining between them. The CDR3 DNA reads TGCGCCACAGGGGACGGGACCCAGTACTTC. This sequence encodes CATGDGTQYF.

The V call is TRBV9, the J call TRBJ2-7; 11 bases match TRBD2. The CDR3 length is 15 residues. Germline loops: CDR1 SGDLS, CDR2 YYNGEE. V dropped 5 bases and J dropped 5; count of bases not matched to a gene: 9. The CDR3 DNA reads as TGTGCCAGCAGTTTAGCGGGAGGGCCGTACCACGAGCAGTACTTC. It is translated as CASSLAGGPYHEQYF.

V is TRBV28 and J is TRBJ1-1; 10 bases agree with TRBD1. V trimming: 2 bases; J trimming: 6 bases; junction bases outside the gene matches: 3. The CDR3 totals 14 residues. Germline lookup yields CDR1 MDHEN and CDR2 SYDVKM. The CDR3 region has the DNA TGTGCCAGCAGTTTAGGGACAGGGGAGGCTGAAGCTTTCTTT. This codes for CASSLGTGEAEAFF.

The chain combines TRBV4-3 with TRBJ2-1; TRBD1 agrees at 10 bases. Germline V gives CDR1 LGHNA, CDR2 YSLEER. CDR3 size: 15 residues. With V trimmed by 3 bases and J by 4 bases, 3 bases remained unmatched. The CDR3 nucleotides read TGCGCCAGCAGCCAGGGACAGGGGATTTACAATGAGCAGTTCTTC. It yields the protein CASSQGQGIYNEQFF.

The rearrangement joins TRBV10-3 to TRBJ1-1; the D is unclear. This CDR3 is built from 14 residues. Germline assignment: CDR1 ENHRY and CDR2 SYGVKD. Trimming took 2 bases from V and 0 from J, leaving 7 bases between them. The CDR3 DNA reads TGTGCCATCAGTGAGGGCAGTATGAACACTGAAGCTTTCTTT. Residues: CAISEGSMNTEAFF.

The chain has TRBV4-3 and TRBJ2-3, with 8 positions matching TRBD2. V lost 0 bases to trimming and J lost 4 bases; unmatched junction nucleotides: 3. This CDR3 spans 15 amino acids. The germline V gene encodes CDR1 LGHNA and CDR2 YSLEER. The CDR3 region is CASSQDLAGSDTQYF. CDR3 nucleotides: TGCGCCAGCAGCCAAGATCTAGCGGGTTCAGATACGCAGTATTTT.

CDR3 DNA sequence: TGTGCCGGTTCGACAGTAACCGGGGAGCTGTTTTTT. This codes for CAGSTVTGELFF. The V gene is TRBV19, the J gene TRBJ2-2, with D tentatively TRBD1 (5 bases). The germline V gene encodes CDR1 LNHDA and CDR2 SQIVND (reference sequence). The CDR3 length is 12 residues. Trimming took 11 bases from V and 5 from J, leaving 12 bases between them. Filled out from reference TRBV19 and TRBJ2-2, the complete variable domain reads DGGITQSPKYLFRKEGQNVTLSCEQNLNHDAMYWYRQDPGQGLRLIYYSQIVNDFQKGDIAEGYSVSREKKESFPLTVTSAQKNPTAFYLCAGSTVTGELFFGEGSRLTVL.